A single sample is the source of the 23 T cell receptor beta chains below, sequenced in a study of blood T cells in healthy people across ages. Primed by a sample-barcoded 5' primer and a J-beta primer mix, a second PCR proceeded for about 6 to 11 cycles. TCRdb itself ran the 5' RACE reads through MiXCR, one entry per CDR3 protein. The data hold about 800,000 distinct CDR3 sequences, with over 45% observed a single time. Sequenced: blood. The receptors were gathered from a man aged 30 to 39 in good health.

With respect to this clonotype: One end of the junction is discordant with germline, which a read error may explain. The gene calls are TRBV29-1 and TRBJ2-1; 9 positions match TRBD1. The CDR3 totals 13 residues. Germline CDR1 reads SQVTM; CDR2 reads ANQGSEA. Here the CDR3 DNA reads TGCAGCGTTCGGGGACAGGGTATCCATGAGCAGTTCTTT. Its translation is CSVRGQGIHEQFF.

The rearrangement uses TRBV12-3 or TRBV12-4 and TRBJ1-1; D gene ambiguous. The V and J ends lost 3 bases and 12 bases respectively, with 14 bases between them. The CDR3 sequence is 12 residues long. DNA for the CDR3: TGTGCCAGCAGTTTTGGATTTCAAGAGTCTTTCTTT. As protein: CASSFGFQESFF.

The CDR3 sequence: CASSLKGRRDYGYTF. Written as DNA, the CDR3 is TGTGCCAGCAGCTTAAAGGGGAGGCGGGACTATGGCTACACCTTC. The chain carries TRBV13 and TRBJ1-2, with D possibly being TRBD1 (5 bases). The CDR3 loop spans 15 amino acids. V lost 2 bases, J lost 3 bases, and 13 bases lay in between. Germline CDR1 reads PRHDT; CDR2 reads FYEKMQ (reference sequence).

This sequence joins TRBV10-3 and TRBJ2-4, with TRBD1 matching over 11 bases. CDR1 is ENHRY and CDR2 is SYGVKD in the germline V gene. CDR3 length equals 14 residues. Germline trimming cut 6 bases from V and 5 bases from J; bases unmatched to any gene: 3. CDR3: CAIRLGQGENIQYF. The CDR3 DNA reads TGTGCCATCAGATTGGGACAGGGGGAAAACATTCAGTACTTC.

The V call is TRBV6-2 or TRBV6-3, the J call TRBJ2-5; D unresolved. Gene TRBJ2-7 matches the end of the DNA better, so the J call may be wrong. From germline, CDR1 is MNHEY and CDR2 SVGEGT. This CDR3 spans 12 amino acids. The CDR3 spells CASSYGYNEQYF. The CDR3 DNA is TGTGCCAGCAGTTACGGGTATAACGAGCAGTACTTC.

The chain is built from TRBV25-1 and TRBJ2-5, with 7 bases aligning to TRBD2. The CDR3 is 15 amino acids. J lost 2 bases, V lost 5 bases, and 8 bases had no gene match. Germline V CDR1 and CDR2: MGHDK, SYGVNS. The DNA of the CDR3 is TGTGCCAGCAGTCGGGAGCTAGCGGAACAAGAGACCCAGTACTTC. Encoded protein: CASSRELAEQETQYF. The variable domain in full, completed from reference TRBV25-1 and TRBJ2-5, reads EADIYQTPRYLVIGTGKKITLECSQTMGHDKMYWYQQDPGMELHLIHYSYGVNSTEKGDLSSESTVSRIRTEHFPLTLESARPSHTSQYLCASSRELAEQETQYFGPGTRLLVL.

The chain is built from TRBV6-5 and TRBJ2-4; D uncertain. Germline V gene lookup returns CDR1 MNHEY and CDR2 SVGAGI. The CDR3 is made up of 16 amino acids. Trimming stripped 0 bases from V and 1 base from J, with 10 bases between. The CDR3 sequence is CASSYSFESAKNIQYF. In DNA, the CDR3 is TGTGCCAGCAGTTACTCGTTTGAGTCGGCCAAAAACATTCAGTACTTC.

Many counts were recorded for this clonotype. The chain carries TRBV6-2 or TRBV6-3 and TRBJ2-6; D gene uncertain. V lost 6 bases, J lost 1 base, and 4 bases lay in between. Germline V lookup: CDR1 MNHEY, CDR2 SVGEGT. CDR3 length: 13 residues. CDR3 in amino acids: CASSRSGANVLTF. CDR3 in DNA: TGTGCCAGCAGCCGTTCTGGGGCCAACGTCCTGACTTTC.

The V and J genes are TRBV9 and TRBJ2-5; 14 bases agree with TRBD2. In germline, CDR1 is SGDLS, CDR2 YYNGEE. This CDR3 comprises 18 residues. Losses at the gene ends were 4 bases for V and 3 bases for J; bases not matched to a gene: 11. DNA for the CDR3: TGTGCCAGCAGCCCTAGACTAGCGGGAGGGCCATTAGAAGAGACCCAGTACTTC. It is translated as CASSPRLAGGPLEETQYF.

At least ten counts were recorded for this clonotype. The chain has TRBV4-1 and TRBJ1-6; no definite D call. Germline CDR1 MGHRA, CDR2 YSYEKL. V lost 4 bases, J lost 11 bases, and 9 bases lay in between. The CDR3 loop spans 12 amino acids. The CDR3 DNA is TGCGCCAGCAGCCTCTCGAGCACACCCCTCCACTTT. Its translation: CASSLSSTPLHF.

This clonotype was counted a few times. The chain links TRBV3-1 to TRBJ2-5; possibly TRBD2 for D (6 bases). This CDR3 comprises 16 residues. Germline V lookup: CDR1 LGHDT, CDR2 YNNKEL (reference sequence). V dropped 2 bases and J dropped 5 bases, with 18 bases sitting between them. The CDR3 is CASSQNSDLGGETQYF. As DNA, the CDR3 is TGTGCCAGCAGCCAAAACTCGGATCTCGGAGGGGAGACCCAGTACTTC.

Only a few counts were recorded for this clonotype. The chain has TRBV5-1 and TRBJ1-2, with TRBD1 as a possible D gene (6 bases). The CDR3 runs to 13 residues. CDR1 is SGHRS, CDR2 YFSETQ, per germline. V was trimmed by 6 bases and J by 7 bases, leaving 16 bases between them. CDR3 bases: TGCGCCAGCACCATATTCGGGGGCTCTGGCTACACCTTC. This codes for CASTIFGGSGYTF.

This clonotype was seen a handful of times. The chain couples TRBV10-2 to TRBJ2-7, with D possibly called TRBD1 or TRBD2 (5 bases each). V lost 8 bases and J lost 6, with 17 bases in between. CDR1 and CDR2 from the germline V gene are WSHSY and SAAADI. This CDR3 has 13 residues. In nucleotides, the CDR3 is TGCGCCAGCGCCGGGACCAGAAATATCGAGCAGTACTTC. This sequence encodes CASAGTRNIEQYF.

The CDR3 protein is CASSQSRGLVTDTQYF. CDR3 DNA: TGTGCCAGCAGCCAATCCAGGGGGCTGGTGACAGATACGCAGTATTTT. The chain couples TRBV7-9 to TRBJ2-3, with 8 bases fitting TRBD1. CDR1 is SEHNR, CDR2 FQNEAQ, per germline (reference sequence). The ends lost 5 bases at V and 3 bases at J; junction bases unmatched: 10. The CDR3 is made up of 16 amino acids. The full variable domain, in which reference TRBV7-9 and TRBJ2-3 provide the parts outside the CDR3, is DTGVSQNPRHKITKRGQNVTFRCDPISEHNRLYWYRQTLGQGPEFLTYFQNEAQLEKSRLLSDRFSAERPKGSFSTLEIQRTEQGDSAMYLCASSQSRGLVTDTQYFGPGTRLTVL.

CDR3 region: CASSAPTSGGVVDTQYF. The CDR3 coding sequence is TGTGCCAGCAGTGCCCCGACTAGCGGGGGGGTGGTAGATACGCAGTATTTT. The chain is built from TRBV6-1 and TRBJ2-3, with TRBD2 matching over 14 bases. CDR1 is MNHNS and CDR2 is SASEGT in the germline V gene. After removal of 4 bases from V and 5 bases from J, the junction contained 8 bases not matched to a gene. The CDR3 spans 17 residues.

The rearrangement joins TRBV13 to TRBJ1-1, with unresolved D. V lost 2 bases and J lost 2, with 15 bases in between. The germline CDR1 and CDR2 sequences are PRHDT and FYEKMQ (reference sequence). This CDR3 region has 16 residues. In DNA, the CDR3 is TGTGCCAGCAGCTTAAATCCCCTGGCAGCCAACACTGAAGCTTTCTTT. It translates to CASSLNPLAANTEAFF.

The V gene is TRBV10-3, the J gene TRBJ2-7; no clear D. Germline assignment: CDR1 ENHRY and CDR2 SYGVKD. CDR3 length equals 13 residues. The V end was cut by 11 bases, the J end by 0 bases, with 14 bases between. CDR3 sequence reads: CAFSAGSSYEQYF. In DNA, the CDR3 is TGTGCCTTCTCGGCCGGATCCTCCTACGAGCAGTACTTC.

This clonotype has more than one count but fewer than ten. V is TRBV4-2 and J is TRBJ2-4, with D unclear. With the DNA end fitting TRBJ2-5 better, the J assignment may be wrong. CDR1 and CDR2 from the germline V gene are LGHNA and YNFKEQ. This CDR3 has 17 residues. This chain's CDR3 is CASSQGVSQTAQETQYF. CDR3 nucleotide sequence: TGTGCCAGCAGCCAAGGGGTTTCCCAAACAGCCCAAGAGACCCAGTACTTC.

In its sample, this clonotype was seen a few times. The V and J genes are TRBV18 and TRBJ1-1; unclear D gene. The germline V gene encodes CDR1 KGHSH and CDR2 LQKENI. Trimming took off 3 bases at V and 3 bases at J, with 8 bases between the two ends. This CDR3 has 13 amino acids. The CDR3 loop reads CASSPEYYTEAFF. The CDR3 DNA sequence: TGTGCCAGCTCACCCGAGTATTACACTGAAGCTTTCTTT.

This rearrangement joins TRBV27 to TRBJ2-5; 8 positions match TRBD1. The assigned J gene may be wrong: the sequence end matches TRBJ2-7 better. The CDR3 sequence is 15 residues long. The germline V gene has CDR1 MNHEY and CDR2 SMNVEV (reference sequence). The CDR3 bases are TGTGCCAGCAGTTTCGCATCAGGGGGCTACTACGAGCAGTACTTC. Encoded protein: CASSFASGGYYEQYF.

This rearrangement joins TRBV6-1 to TRBJ2-1; D uncertain. The V gene's germline CDR1 is MNHNS and CDR2 SASEGT. The CDR3 contains 14 residues. Trimming removed 6 bases from V and 3 bases from J, with 12 bases in between. CDR3 in amino acids: CASRRRVDYNEQFF. CDR3 DNA: TGTGCCAGCAGGCGCCGTGTCGACTACAATGAGCAGTTCTTC.

The genes are TRBV7-9 and TRBJ2-4, with 14 bases matching TRBD2. TRBJ2-5 explains the end of the DNA better; the J call may be wrong. This CDR3 comprises 17 residues. Germline assignment: CDR1 SEHNR and CDR2 FQNEAQ (reference sequence). CDR3 in amino acids: CASSSGLAGVYKETQYF. The CDR3 region has the DNA TGTGCCAGCAGCTCGGGACTAGCGGGGGTTTATAAAGAGACCCAGTACTTC.

The table lists this clonotype with a count of one. This chain connects TRBV7-3 to TRBJ1-2; D may be TRBD1 (5 bases). Germline CDR1 reads SGHTA; CDR2 reads FQGTGA. Trimming took off 2 bases at V and 7 bases at J, with 17 bases between the two ends. The CDR3 loop spans 15 amino acids. The CDR3 nucleotides read TGTGCCAGCAGCTTAGTCCCTTATGACGGGGCTGGCTACACCTTC. Translated, it gives CASSLVPYDGAGYTF.